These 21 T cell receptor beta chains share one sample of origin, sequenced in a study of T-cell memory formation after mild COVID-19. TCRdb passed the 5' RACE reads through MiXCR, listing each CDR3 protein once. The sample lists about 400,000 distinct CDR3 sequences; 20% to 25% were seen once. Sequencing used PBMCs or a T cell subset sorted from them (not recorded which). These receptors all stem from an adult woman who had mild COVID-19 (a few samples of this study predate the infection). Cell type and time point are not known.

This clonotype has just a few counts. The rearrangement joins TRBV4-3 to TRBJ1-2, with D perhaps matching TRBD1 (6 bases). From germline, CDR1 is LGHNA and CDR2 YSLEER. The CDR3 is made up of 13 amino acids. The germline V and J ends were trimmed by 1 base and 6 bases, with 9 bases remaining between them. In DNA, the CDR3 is TGCGCCAGCAGCCAAGCCAGGGGCAATGGCTACACCTTC. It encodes CASSQARGNGYTF.

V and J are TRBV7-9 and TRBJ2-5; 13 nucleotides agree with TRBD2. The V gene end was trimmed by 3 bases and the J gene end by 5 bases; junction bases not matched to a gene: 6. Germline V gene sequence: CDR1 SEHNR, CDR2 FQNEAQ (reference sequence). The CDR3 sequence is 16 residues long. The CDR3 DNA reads TGTGCCAGCAGCTTGGCCGGGACTAGCGGGATTGAGACCCAGTACTTC. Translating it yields CASSLAGTSGIETQYF.

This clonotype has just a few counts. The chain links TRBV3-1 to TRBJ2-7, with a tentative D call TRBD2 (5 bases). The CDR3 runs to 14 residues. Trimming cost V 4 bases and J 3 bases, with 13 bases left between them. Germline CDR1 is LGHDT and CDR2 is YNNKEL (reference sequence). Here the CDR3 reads CASSPGSGSYEQYF. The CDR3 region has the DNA TGTGCCAGCAGCCCCGGCAGTGGGAGCTACGAGCAGTACTTC.

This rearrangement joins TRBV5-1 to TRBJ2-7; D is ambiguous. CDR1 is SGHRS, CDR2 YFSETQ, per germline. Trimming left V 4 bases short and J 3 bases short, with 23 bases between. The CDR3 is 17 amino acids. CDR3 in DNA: TGCGCCAGCAGCCCCACCGGTGTCAAAAAACCCGGCTACGAGCAGTACTTC. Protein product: CASSPTGVKKPGYEQYF.

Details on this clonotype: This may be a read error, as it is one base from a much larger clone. The DNA for the CDR3 is TGTGCCAGCAGCTTACTTAGCGGGAGCTCCTACAATGAGCAGTTCTTC. Translation: CASSLLSGSSYNEQFF. The V and J genes are TRBV7-3 and TRBJ2-1; 9 nucleotides match TRBD2. This CDR3 region has 16 residues. Trimming cost V 2 bases and J 0 bases; bases outside gene matches: 2. CDR1 and CDR2 from the germline V gene are SGHTA and FQGTGA.

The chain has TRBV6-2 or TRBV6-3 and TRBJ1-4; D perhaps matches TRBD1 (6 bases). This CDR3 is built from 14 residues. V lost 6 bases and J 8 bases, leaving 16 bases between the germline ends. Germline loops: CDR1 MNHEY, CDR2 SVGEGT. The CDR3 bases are TGTGCCAGCAGAGAGGACAGTTCACGAGAAAAACTGTTTTTT. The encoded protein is CASREDSSREKLFF.

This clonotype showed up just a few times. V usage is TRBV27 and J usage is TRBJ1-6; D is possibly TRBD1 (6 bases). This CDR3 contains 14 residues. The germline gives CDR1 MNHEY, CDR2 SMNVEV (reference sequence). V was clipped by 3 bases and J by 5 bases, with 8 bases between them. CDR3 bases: TGTGCCAGCAGTTTGGGGGGCGATAATTCACCCCTCCACTTT. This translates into CASSLGGDNSPLHF.

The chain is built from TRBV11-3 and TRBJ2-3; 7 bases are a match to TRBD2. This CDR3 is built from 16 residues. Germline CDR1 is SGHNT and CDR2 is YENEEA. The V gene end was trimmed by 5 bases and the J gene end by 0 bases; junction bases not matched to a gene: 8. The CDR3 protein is CASSLGTSASTDTQYF. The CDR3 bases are TGTGCCAGCAGCCTCGGAACTAGCGCTAGCACAGATACGCAGTATTTT.

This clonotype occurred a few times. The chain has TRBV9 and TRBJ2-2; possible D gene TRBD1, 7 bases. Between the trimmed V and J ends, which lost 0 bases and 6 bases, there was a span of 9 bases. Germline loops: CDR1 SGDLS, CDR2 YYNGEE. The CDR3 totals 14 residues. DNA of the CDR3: TGTGCCAGCAGCGTAGCCAGGGGGGCCGGGGAGCTGTTTTTT. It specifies CASSVARGAGELFF.

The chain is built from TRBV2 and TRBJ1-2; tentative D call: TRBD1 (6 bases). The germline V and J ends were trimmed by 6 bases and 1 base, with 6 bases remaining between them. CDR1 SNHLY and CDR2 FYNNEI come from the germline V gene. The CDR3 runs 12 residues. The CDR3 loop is CASRDSNYGYTF. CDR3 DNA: TGTGCCAGCAGGGACAGTAACTATGGCTACACCTTC. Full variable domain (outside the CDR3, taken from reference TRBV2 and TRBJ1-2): EPEVTQTPSHQVTQMGQEVILRCVPISNHLYFYWYRQILGQKVEFLVSFYNNEISEKSEIFDDQFSVERPDGSNFTLKIRSTKLEDSAMYFCASRDSNYGYTFGSGTRLTVV.

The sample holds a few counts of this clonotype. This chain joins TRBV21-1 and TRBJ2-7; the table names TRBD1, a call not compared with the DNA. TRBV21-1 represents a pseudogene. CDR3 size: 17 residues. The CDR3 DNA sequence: TGTGCCAGCAGCCGTACCCCTAGCACTTCAAGCTCCTACGAGCAGTACTTC. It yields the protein CASSRTPSTSSSYEQYF.

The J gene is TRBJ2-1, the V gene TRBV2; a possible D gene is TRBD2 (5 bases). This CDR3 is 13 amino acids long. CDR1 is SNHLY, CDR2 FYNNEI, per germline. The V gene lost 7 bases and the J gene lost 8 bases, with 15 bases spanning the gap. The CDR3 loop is CASTGLSTHEQFF. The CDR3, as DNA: TGTGCCAGCACCGGACTTAGTACCCATGAGCAGTTCTTC.

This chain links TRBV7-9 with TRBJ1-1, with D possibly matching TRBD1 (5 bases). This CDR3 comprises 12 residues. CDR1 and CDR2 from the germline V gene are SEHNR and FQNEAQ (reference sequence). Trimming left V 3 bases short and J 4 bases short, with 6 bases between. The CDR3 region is CASSFRVTEAFF. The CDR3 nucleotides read TGTGCCAGCAGCTTCAGGGTCACTGAAGCTTTCTTT.

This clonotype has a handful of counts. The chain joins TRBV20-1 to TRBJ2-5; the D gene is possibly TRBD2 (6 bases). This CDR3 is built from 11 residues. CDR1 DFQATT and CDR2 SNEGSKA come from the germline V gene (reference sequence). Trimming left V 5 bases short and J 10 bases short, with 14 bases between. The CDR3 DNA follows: TGCAGTGCTCCCCGACTAGAAGGCCAGTACTTC. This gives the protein CSAPRLEGQYF.

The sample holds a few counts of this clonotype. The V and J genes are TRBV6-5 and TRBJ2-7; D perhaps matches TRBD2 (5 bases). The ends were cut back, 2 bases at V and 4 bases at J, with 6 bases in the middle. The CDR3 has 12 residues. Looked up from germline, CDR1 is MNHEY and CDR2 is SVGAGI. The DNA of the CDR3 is TGTGCCAGCAGTTACACGGGATACGAGCAGTACTTC. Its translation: CASSYTGYEQYF.

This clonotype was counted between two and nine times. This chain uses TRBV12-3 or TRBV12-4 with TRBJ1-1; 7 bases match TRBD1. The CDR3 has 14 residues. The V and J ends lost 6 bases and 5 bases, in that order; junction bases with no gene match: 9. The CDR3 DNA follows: TGTGCCAGCAGCCGAGACAGGGTTAGGACTGAAGCTTTCTTT. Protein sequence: CASSRDRVRTEAFF.

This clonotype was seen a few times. The CDR3 region has the DNA TGCAGTGCTAGCCAAATACAGGGGGTCCTGCCTAACTATGGCTACACCTTC. Translated, it gives CSASQIQGVLPNYGYTF. This chain uses TRBV20-1 with TRBJ1-2, with TRBD1 identical over 8 bases. Looked up from germline, CDR1 is DFQATT and CDR2 is SNEGSKA (reference sequence). J gave up 0 bases and V 3 bases, and 12 bases lay outside the gene matches. This CDR3 is built from 17 residues.

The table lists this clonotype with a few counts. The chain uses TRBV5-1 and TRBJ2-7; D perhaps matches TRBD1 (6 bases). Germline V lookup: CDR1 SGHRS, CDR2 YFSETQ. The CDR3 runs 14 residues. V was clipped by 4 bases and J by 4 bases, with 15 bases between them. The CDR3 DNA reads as TGCGCCAGCAGCCTCAGCGGACAGCGTTACGAGCAGTACTTC. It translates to CASSLSGQRYEQYF.

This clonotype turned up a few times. The CDR3 loop is CASSEALARGGEQYF. The CDR3 coding sequence is TGTGCCAGCAGTGAAGCGCTTGCCAGGGGAGGCGAGCAGTACTTC. This chain links TRBV2 with TRBJ2-7; D assignment may be TRBD1 or TRBD2 (6 bases each). V was clipped by 0 bases and J by 6 bases, with 15 bases between them. Germline CDR1 and CDR2: SNHLY and FYNNEI. The CDR3 loop spans 15 amino acids.

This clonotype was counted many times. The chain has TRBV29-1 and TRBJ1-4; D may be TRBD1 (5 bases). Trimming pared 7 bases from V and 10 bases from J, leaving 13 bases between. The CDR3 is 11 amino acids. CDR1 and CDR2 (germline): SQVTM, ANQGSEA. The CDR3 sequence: CSGSREGKLFF. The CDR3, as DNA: TGCAGCGGATCCAGGGAGGGAAAACTGTTTTTT.

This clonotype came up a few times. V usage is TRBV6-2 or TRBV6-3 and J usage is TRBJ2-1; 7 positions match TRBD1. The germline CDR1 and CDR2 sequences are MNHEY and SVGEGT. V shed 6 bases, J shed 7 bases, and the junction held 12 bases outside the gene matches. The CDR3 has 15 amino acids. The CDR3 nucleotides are TGTGCCAGCAGGGCGATACAGGGGTTTGTAAATGAGCAGTTCTTC. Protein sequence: CASRAIQGFVNEQFF.